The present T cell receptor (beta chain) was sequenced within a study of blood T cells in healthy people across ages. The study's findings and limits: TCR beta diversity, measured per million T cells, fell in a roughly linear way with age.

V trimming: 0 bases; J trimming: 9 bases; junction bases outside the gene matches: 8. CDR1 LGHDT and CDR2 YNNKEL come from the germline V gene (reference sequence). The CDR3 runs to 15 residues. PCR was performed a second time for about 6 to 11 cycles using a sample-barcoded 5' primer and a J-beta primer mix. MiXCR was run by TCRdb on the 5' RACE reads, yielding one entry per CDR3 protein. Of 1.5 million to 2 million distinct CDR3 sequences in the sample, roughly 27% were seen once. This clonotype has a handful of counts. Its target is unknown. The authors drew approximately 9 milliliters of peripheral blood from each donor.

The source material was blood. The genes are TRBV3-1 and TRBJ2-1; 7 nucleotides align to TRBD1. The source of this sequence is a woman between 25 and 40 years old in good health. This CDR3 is CASSQDSRGRGEQFF. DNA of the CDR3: TGTGCCAGCAGCCAAGATTCGAGGGGGCGCGGTGAGCAGTTCTTC.